This T cell receptor (beta chain) was identified in a study of blood T cell repertoires in COVID-19. The CDR3 length is 16 residues. Trimming removed 0 bases at V and 6 bases at J, with 12 bases between. The germline gives CDR1 MNHNY, CDR2 SVGAGI (reference sequence). Clones were read by immunoSEQ multiplex PCR, and TCRdb kept only the in-frame ones, dropping some. The profile shows 430,000 or so clones, 70% to 90% of them singletons. This clonotype was sampled from a man aged 18 to 29 with COVID-19, enrolled during active disease. Sequenced sample: peripheral blood. The chain combines TRBV6-6 with TRBJ1-6, with a tentative D call TRBD1 (6 bases). CDR3 amino acids: CASSYSGDIVNSPLHF. The CDR3 bases are TGTGCCAGCAGTTACTCCGGGGACATAGTTAATTCACCCCTCCACTTT.